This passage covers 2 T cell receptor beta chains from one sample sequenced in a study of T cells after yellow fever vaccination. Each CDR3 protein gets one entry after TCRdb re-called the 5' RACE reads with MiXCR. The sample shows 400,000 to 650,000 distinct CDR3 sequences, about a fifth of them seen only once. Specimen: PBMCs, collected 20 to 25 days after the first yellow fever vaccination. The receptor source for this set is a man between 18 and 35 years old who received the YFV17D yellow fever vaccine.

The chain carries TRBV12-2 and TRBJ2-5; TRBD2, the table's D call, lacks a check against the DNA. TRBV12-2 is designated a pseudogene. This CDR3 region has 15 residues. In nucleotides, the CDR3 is TGTGCAAGTCGCTCCGGGACTAGCGGGGGGGAGACCCAGTACTTC. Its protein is CASRSGTSGGETQYF.

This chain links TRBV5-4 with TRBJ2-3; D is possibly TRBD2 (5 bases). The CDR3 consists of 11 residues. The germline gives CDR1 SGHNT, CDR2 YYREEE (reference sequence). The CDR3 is CASEGEDTQYF. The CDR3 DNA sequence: TGTGCTAGCGAGGGAGAAGATACGCAGTATTTT. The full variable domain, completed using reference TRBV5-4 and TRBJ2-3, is ETGVTQSPTHLIKTRGQQVTLRCSSQSGHNTVSWYQQALGQGPQFIFQYYREEENGRGNFPPRFSGLQFPNYSSELNVNALELDDSALYLCASEGEDTQYFGPGTRLTVL.